The following is a T cell receptor (beta chain) sequence with its context. V shed 2 bases and J shed 10 bases, with 15 bases lying between them. Germline V lookup: CDR1 SGHRS, CDR2 YFSETQ. The CDR3 extends over 13 amino acids. Via MiXCR, TCRdb re-called the 5' RACE reads, giving one row per CDR3 protein. The table shows 500,000 to 550,000 distinct CDR3 sequences, with 20% to 25% occurring only once. This sample is drawn from a study of identical twins. The data were also submitted as part of a second study, on T cells expressing NK-cell markers. As that report states: In a handful of donors, dominant NKG2C+ clonotypes were about 1.0-7.0% of CD8+ T cells.

Sample: CD4+ T cells sorted from blood. The rearrangement joins TRBV5-1 to TRBJ1-1, with a tentative D call TRBD1 (5 bases). The clonotype originates from a woman between 18 and 29 years old in good health. This chain's CDR3 is CASSFDSSVGAFF. The CDR3 bases are TGCGCCAGCAGCTTCGACAGTTCGGTAGGAGCTTTCTTT.